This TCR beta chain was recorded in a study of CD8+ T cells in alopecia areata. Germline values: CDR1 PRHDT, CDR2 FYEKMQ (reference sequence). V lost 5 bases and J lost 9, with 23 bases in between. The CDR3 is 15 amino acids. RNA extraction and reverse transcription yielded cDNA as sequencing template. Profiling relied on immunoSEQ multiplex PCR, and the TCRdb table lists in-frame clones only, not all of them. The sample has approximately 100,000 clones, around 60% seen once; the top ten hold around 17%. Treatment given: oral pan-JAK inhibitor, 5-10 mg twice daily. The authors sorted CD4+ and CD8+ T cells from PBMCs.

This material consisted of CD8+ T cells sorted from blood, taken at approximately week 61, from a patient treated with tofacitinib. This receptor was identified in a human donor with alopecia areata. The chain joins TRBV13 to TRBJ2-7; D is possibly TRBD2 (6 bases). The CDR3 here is CASSVRLESSTRQYF. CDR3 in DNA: TGTGCCAGCAGCGTTCGACTAGAATCCTCTACGAGGCAGTACTTC.